Following are 18 T cell receptor beta chains from one sample sequenced in a study of T cells in Graves' hyperthyroidism and ophthalmopathy. TCR beta CDR3 regions were amplified from RNA. The HTBI primer set drove a first-round RT-PCR of the TCR CDR3. Each CDR3 protein is one row after TCRdb ran MiXCR on the multiplex PCR reads. The data contain some 570,000 distinct CDR3 sequences, roughly a sixth of them singletons. Sample: blood. All receptors come from a young woman with Graves' ophthalmopathy.

This CDR3 reads CSARFGAPYEQYF. The DNA for the CDR3 is TGCAGTGCTAGATTCGGGGCCCCCTACGAGCAGTACTTC. The chain joins TRBV20-1 to TRBJ2-7; D might be TRBD1 or TRBD2, each matching 5 bases. The CDR3 totals 13 residues. CDR1 is DFQATT and CDR2 is SNEGSKA in the germline V gene (reference sequence). V gave up 2 bases and J gave up 2 bases, with 10 bases separating them.

This clonotype was seen repeatedly, ten times or more. The chain recombines TRBV7-9 with TRBJ2-3; D possibly corresponds to TRBD2 (6 bases). This CDR3 has 16 amino acids. V was clipped by 5 bases and J by 5 bases, with 20 bases between them. Per the germline V gene, CDR1 is SEHNR and CDR2 is FQNEAQ (reference sequence). As DNA, the CDR3 is TGTGCCAGCAGCCTCGTCGGACGGCCCGGGGGAGATACGCAGTATTTT. Translated, it gives CASSLVGRPGGDTQYF.

This clonotype has ten or more counts. The chain employs TRBV12-3 or TRBV12-4 and TRBJ2-1, with D hard to call. CDR3 size: 15 residues. V lost 2 bases, J lost 1 base, and 9 bases lay in between. The CDR3 protein is CASSLKRDSYNEQFF. The DNA of the CDR3 is TGTGCCAGCAGTTTAAAAAGGGATTCCTACAATGAGCAGTTCTTC.

This clonotype was counted ten times or more. The V and J genes are TRBV6-1 and TRBJ2-4; 9 positions agree with TRBD1. This CDR3 spans 16 amino acids. Germline V CDR1 and CDR2: MNHNS, SASEGT. J was trimmed by 8 bases and V by 2 bases; bases with no gene match: 10. The CDR3 DNA sequence: TGTGCCAGCAGTGAATCCTGGACAGGGGTTACGGACATTCAGTACTTC. It codes for CASSESWTGVTDIQYF.

This clonotype occurred a few times. V usage is TRBV11-2 and J usage is TRBJ2-2; D unclear. This CDR3 comprises 17 residues. Germline V lookup: CDR1 SGHAT, CDR2 FQNNGV. Trimming shortened V by 4 bases and J by 2 bases, and 17 bases separated the two germline ends. CDR3 loop: CASSSVWGMGNTGELFF. CDR3 sequence (DNA): TGTGCCAGCAGCTCCGTGTGGGGTATGGGTAACACCGGGGAGCTGTTTTTT.

This clonotype occurred a few times. The rearrangement joins TRBV15 to TRBJ2-3; TRBD2 agrees at 9 bases. V dropped 0 bases and J dropped 6; count of bases not matched to a gene: 7. The CDR3 runs 16 residues. Germline V gene lookup returns CDR1 LNHNV and CDR2 YYDKDF (reference sequence). The CDR3 DNA sequence: TGTGCCACCAGCAGAGACATCGCCGCGGGGGGGGATACGCAGTATTTT. Translation: CATSRDIAAGGDTQYF.

This chain connects TRBV6-1 to TRBJ2-4; D gene uncertain. The ends were cut back, 1 base at V and 1 base at J, with 2 bases in the middle. The CDR3 runs 13 residues. CDR1 MNHNS and CDR2 SASEGT come from the germline V gene. The DNA for the CDR3 is TGTGCCAGCAGTGAAGTGGCCAAAAACATTCAGTACTTC. The encoded protein is CASSEVAKNIQYF.

As concerns this clonotype: A much larger clone is a single base away; this may be a read error. This rearrangement joins TRBV27 to TRBJ2-7; 7 positions agree with TRBD2. Germline V gene lookup returns CDR1 MNHEY and CDR2 SMNVEV (reference sequence). The CDR3 consists of 15 residues. CDR3 residues: CTSSLLAGEGNEQYF. CDR3 bases: TGTACCAGCAGTTTATTGGCGGGAGAGGGCAACGAGCAGTACTTC.

The J gene is TRBJ2-6, the V gene TRBV3-1, with D hard to call. V lost 0 bases and J 2 bases, leaving 11 bases between the germline ends. The CDR3 runs to 17 residues. Germline V gives CDR1 LGHDT, CDR2 YNNKEL (reference sequence). The CDR3 protein is CASSQETGGAGANVLTF. CDR3 nucleotides: TGTGCCAGCAGCCAAGAGACGGGTGGGGCTGGGGCCAACGTCCTGACTTTC.

The rearrangement joins TRBV4-2 to TRBJ1-5; D not resolved. CDR1 is LGHNA and CDR2 is YNFKEQ in the germline V gene. Trimming took 3 bases from V and 0 from J, leaving 9 bases between them. There are 15 residues in the CDR3. The CDR3 here is CASSQPLDSNQPQHF. DNA for the CDR3: TGTGCCAGCAGCCAGCCTTTGGATAGCAATCAGCCCCAGCATTTT.

This clonotype has only a few counts. The J gene is TRBJ1-1, the V gene TRBV18; perhaps TRBD1 as D (5 bases). Germline lookup yields CDR1 KGHSH and CDR2 LQKENI. The CDR3 has 14 amino acids. Trimming cost V 6 bases and J 8 bases, with 19 bases left between them. CDR3 sequence: CASSIGRPGVEAFF. For the CDR3, the DNA is TGTGCCAGCTCCATTGGGAGGCCGGGGGTCGAAGCTTTCTTT.

This clonotype was counted ten times or more. The chain combines TRBV2 with TRBJ1-2, with D unclear. The CDR3 contains 13 residues. The germline V gene has CDR1 SNHLY and CDR2 FYNNEI. Trimming left V 3 bases short and J 5 bases short, with 10 bases between. CDR3 loop: CASSEDGRYGYTF. The CDR3 bases are TGTGCCAGCAGTGAGGACGGGAGGTATGGCTACACCTTC.

This clonotype was observed a few times. The V call is TRBV6-2 or TRBV6-3, the J call TRBJ2-1; D may match TRBD1 or TRBD2 (7 bases each). This CDR3 has 22 residues. V shed 6 bases and J shed 4 bases, with 37 bases lying between them. Germline V gene data show CDR1 as MNHEY and CDR2 as SVGEGT. CDR3 DNA: TGTGCCAGCAGGACCGGGACAGCCGGACCGGCCGCGGGGGTGGGAGGGTACAATGAGCAGTTCTTC. The encoded protein is CASRTGTAGPAAGVGGYNEQFF.

This rearrangement joins TRBV13 to TRBJ2-5; D perhaps matches TRBD2 (6 bases). V was pared by 5 bases and J by 1 base, with 14 bases between. The CDR3 has 15 amino acids. Germline V gene sequence: CDR1 PRHDT, CDR2 FYEKMQ (reference sequence). In DNA, the CDR3 is TGTGCCAGCAGCCAACGCGGGACTGGCCAAGAGACCCAGTACTTC. This encodes CASSQRGTGQETQYF.

This clonotype was picked up a small number of times. The J gene is TRBJ1-3, the V gene TRBV12-3 or TRBV12-4, with a weak D call TRBD1 (5 bases). The germline V and J ends were trimmed by 1 base and 2 bases, with 9 bases remaining between them. The CDR3 has 15 amino acids. CDR3 DNA: TGTGCCAGCAGTTTAGAGGGGCCAGCTGGAAACACCATATATTTT. Translation gives CASSLEGPAGNTIYF.

This clonotype was recorded only once. A much more abundant neighbour one base away suggests this may be a read error. The rearrangement uses TRBV6-1 and TRBJ2-2; weak D call: TRBD2 (6 bases). CDR1 is MNHNS and CDR2 is SASEGT in the germline V gene. CDR3 length equals 14 residues. The CDR3 DNA reads as TGTGCCGGCAGTATTAGCGGTTACGCCGGGGAGCTGTTTTTT. It specifies CAGSISGYAGELFF.

This chain links TRBV5-8 with TRBJ1-6; D not resolved. CDR3 length: 12 residues. The V end was cut by 1 base, the J end by 10 bases, with 6 bases between. Germline CDR1 and CDR2: SGHTS and YDEGEE. CDR3 coding DNA: TGTGCCAGCAGCTTGCGACAATCACCCCTCCACTTT. This sequence encodes CASSLRQSPLHF.

This clonotype showed up many times. The chain has TRBV7-3 and TRBJ2-3, with D perhaps TRBD1 (7 bases). V lost 5 bases to trimming and J lost 7 bases, with 16 bases between them. The CDR3 has 14 residues. CDR1 and CDR2 (germline): SGHTA, FQGTGA. The CDR3 sequence: CASSEGQAGNTQYF. CDR3 sequence (DNA): TGTGCCAGCAGCGAAGGACAGGCGGGGAATACGCAGTATTTT.